The present entry profiles one T cell receptor beta chain with its context. This record belongs to a study of blood T cell repertoires in COVID-19. Study information: Specimens from acute and convalescent COVID-19 originated in the United States, Italy and Spain. Sources were T cells, B-cell-depleted T cells, or PBMCs; the material itself was cDNA or gDNA.

Seattle enrolled patients during active infection and tracked them longitudinally. V lost 7 bases to trimming and J lost 1 base, with 13 bases between them. The CDR3 extends over 14 amino acids. The V gene's germline CDR1 is MNHEY and CDR2 SVGAGI. As originally analysed: Using reference gene primer amplification, nucleated cell counts were estimated. Using immunoSEQ multiplex PCR, the repertoire was profiled, and TCRdb retains in-frame clones only, with some absent. The V and J calls and clone size are taken from that table; D and trimming were inferred from the DNA. The sample yields almost 300,000 clones, roughly 86% seen once.

The clonotype comes from a woman younger than 45 with COVID-19, enrolled during active disease. V and J are TRBV6-5 and TRBJ1-2, with no clear D. Sequenced sample: peripheral blood. The CDR3 sequence: CASNPGGLNYGYTF. The CDR3 bases are TGTGCCAGCAACCCTGGAGGACTTAACTATGGCTACACCTTC.